This T cell receptor beta chain was captured in a study of T-cell memory formation after mild COVID-19. TCRdb re-derived calls from the 5' RACE reads in MiXCR, one entry per CDR3 protein. The data contain a few hundred thousand distinct CDR3 sequences, around 21% of them singletons. The germline V gene encodes CDR1 MGHRA and CDR2 YSYEKL. The V and J ends lost 1 base and 0 bases, in that order; junction bases with no gene match: 13. The CDR3 extends over 20 amino acids. What was sequenced was PBMCs or a T cell subset sorted from them (not recorded which). The TCR originated in an adult woman who had mild COVID-19 (a few samples of this study predate the infection). Cell type and time point are not known. This chain joins TRBV4-1 and TRBJ2-1; TRBD2 matches 9 bases. This CDR3 reads CASSQGPVAGAKSSYNEQFF. CDR3 DNA: TGCGCCAGCAGCCAAGGTCCCGTAGCGGGGGCCAAGAGCTCCTACAATGAGCAGTTCTTC.